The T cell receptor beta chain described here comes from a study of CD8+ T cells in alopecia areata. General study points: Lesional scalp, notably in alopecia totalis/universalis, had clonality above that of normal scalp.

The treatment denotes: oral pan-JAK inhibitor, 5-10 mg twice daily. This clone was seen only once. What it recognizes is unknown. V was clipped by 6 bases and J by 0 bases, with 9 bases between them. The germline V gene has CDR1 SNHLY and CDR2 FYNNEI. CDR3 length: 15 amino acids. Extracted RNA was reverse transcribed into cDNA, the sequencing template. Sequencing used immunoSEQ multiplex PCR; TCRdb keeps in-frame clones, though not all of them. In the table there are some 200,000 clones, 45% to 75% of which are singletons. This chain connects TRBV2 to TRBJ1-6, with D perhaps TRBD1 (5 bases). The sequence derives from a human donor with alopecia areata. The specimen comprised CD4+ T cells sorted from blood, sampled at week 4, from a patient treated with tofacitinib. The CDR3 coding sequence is TGTGCCAGCAGGACCGGGACCTCCTATAATTCACCCCTCCACTTT. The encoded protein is CASRTGTSYNSPLHF.